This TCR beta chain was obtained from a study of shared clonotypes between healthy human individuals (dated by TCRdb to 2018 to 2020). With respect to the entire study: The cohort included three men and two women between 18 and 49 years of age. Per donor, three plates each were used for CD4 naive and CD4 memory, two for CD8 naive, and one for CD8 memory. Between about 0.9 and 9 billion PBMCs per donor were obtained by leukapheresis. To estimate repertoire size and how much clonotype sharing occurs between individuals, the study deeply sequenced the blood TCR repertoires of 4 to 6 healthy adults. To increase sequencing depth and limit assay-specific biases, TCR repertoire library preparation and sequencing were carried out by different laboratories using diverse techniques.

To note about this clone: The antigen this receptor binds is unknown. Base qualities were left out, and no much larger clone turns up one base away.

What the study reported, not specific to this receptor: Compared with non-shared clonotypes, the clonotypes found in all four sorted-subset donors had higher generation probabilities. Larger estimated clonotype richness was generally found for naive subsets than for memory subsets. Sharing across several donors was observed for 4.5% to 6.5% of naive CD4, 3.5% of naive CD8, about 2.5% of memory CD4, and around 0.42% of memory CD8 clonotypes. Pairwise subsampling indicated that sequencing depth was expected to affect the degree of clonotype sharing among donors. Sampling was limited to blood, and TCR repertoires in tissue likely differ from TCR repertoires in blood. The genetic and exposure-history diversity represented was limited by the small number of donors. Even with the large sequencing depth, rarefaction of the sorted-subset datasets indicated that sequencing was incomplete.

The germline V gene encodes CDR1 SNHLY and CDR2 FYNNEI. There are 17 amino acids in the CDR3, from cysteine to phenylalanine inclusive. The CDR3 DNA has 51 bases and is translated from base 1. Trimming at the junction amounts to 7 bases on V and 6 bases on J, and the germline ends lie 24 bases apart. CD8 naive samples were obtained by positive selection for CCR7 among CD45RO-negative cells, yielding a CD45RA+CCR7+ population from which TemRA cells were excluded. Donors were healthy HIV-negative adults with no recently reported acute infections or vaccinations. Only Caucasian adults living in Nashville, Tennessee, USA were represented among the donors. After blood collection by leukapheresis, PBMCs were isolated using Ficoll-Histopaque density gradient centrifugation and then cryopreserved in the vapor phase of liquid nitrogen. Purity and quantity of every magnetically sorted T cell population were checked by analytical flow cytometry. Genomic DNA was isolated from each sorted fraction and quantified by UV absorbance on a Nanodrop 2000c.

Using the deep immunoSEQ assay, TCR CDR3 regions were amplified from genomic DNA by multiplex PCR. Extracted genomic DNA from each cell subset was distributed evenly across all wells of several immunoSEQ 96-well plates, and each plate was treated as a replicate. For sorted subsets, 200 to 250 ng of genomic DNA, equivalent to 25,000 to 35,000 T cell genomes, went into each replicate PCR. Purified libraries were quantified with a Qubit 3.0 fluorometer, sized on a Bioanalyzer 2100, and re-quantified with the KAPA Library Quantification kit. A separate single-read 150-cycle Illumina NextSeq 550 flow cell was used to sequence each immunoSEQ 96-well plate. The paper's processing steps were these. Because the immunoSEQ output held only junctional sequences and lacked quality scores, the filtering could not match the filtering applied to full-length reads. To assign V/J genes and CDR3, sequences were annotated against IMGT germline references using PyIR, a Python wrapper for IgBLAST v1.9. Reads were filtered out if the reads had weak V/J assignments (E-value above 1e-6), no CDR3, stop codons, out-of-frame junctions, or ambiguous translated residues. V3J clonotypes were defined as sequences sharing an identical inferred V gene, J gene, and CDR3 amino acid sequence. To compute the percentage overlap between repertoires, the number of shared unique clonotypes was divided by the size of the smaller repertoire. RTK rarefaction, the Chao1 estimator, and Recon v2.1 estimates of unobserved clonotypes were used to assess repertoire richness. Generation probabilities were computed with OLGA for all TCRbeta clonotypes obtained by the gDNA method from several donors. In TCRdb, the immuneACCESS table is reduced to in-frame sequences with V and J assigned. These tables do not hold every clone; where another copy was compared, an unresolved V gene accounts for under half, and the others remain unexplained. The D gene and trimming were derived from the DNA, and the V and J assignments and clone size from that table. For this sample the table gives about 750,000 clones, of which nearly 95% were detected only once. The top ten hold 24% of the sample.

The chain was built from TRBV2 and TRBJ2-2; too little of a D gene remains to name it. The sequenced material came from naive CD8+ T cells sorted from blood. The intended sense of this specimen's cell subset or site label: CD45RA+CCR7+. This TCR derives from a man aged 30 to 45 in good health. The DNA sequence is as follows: TGTGCCAGCACTCTCGAACCGCGGACCGGCATGGCCGGGGAGCTGTTTTTT. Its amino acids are CASTLEPRTGMAGELFF.